This T cell receptor beta chain appears in the sequencing data of a study of T cell responses to AZD1222 COVID-19 vaccine. Study-wide findings and caveats: Close to half of spike-specific TCRs reportedly recognize unmutated variant regions.

Profiled with immunoSEQ multiplex PCR; TCRdb holds only in-frame clones, not every one. Altogether about 120,000 clones are present, about nine tenths being singletons, with the ten largest covering roughly 1.3%. The CDR3 spans 12 residues. As regards this clone: Its cognate antigen is unknown.

The rearrangement uses TRBV21-1 and TRBJ1-3. TRBV21-1 is a recognized pseudogene. The sample here was peripheral blood, taken on day 0 of AZD1222 vaccination. The receptor was derived from an adult in good health. The CDR3 protein is CASSASGNTIYF. The CDR3 coding sequence is TGTGCCAGCAGCGCCTCGGGAAACACCATATATTTT.